This T cell receptor beta chain was retrieved from a study of blood T cell repertoires in COVID-19. Clones were read by immunoSEQ multiplex PCR, and TCRdb kept only the in-frame ones, dropping some. This table has roughly 220,000 clones, about 86% appearing once. V shed 3 bases and J 9 bases; nucleotides not matched to a gene: 12. Germline CDR1 is SGHNT and CDR2 is YYREEE (reference sequence). The CDR3 is 15 residues long. This clone has just one count. Adults between about 18 and 89 years of age took part from 20 to 25 US areas. The TCR was taken from a woman aged 45-65 years with acute COVID-19. The sequencing sample was made of PBMCs or T cells enriched from blood (not recorded which). The V gene is TRBV5-4, the J gene TRBJ2-3, with 8 bases identical to TRBD2. CDR3 residues: CASSWGLVSTETQYF. As DNA, the CDR3 is TGTGCCAGCAGCTGGGGACTAGTTTCGACCGAGACGCAGTATTTT.